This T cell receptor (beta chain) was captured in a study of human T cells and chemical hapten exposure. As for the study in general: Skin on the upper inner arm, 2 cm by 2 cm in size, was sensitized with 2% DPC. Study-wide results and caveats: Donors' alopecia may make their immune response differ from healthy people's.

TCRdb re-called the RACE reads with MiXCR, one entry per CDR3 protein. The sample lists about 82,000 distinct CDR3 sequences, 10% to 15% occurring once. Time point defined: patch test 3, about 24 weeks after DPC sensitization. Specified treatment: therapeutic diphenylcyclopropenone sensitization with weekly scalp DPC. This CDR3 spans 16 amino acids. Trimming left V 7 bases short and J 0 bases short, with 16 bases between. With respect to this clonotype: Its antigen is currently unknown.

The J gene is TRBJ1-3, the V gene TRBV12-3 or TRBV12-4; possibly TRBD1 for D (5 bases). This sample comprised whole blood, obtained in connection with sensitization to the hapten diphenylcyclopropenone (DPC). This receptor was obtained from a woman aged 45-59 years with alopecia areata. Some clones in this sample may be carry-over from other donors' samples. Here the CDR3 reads CASKPGLTYSGNTIYF. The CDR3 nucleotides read TGTGCCAGCAAGCCGGGACTTACGTACTCTGGAAACACCATATATTTT.